This entry lists 24 T cell receptor beta chains sequenced from one sample in a study of T cell responses to AZD1222 COVID-19 vaccine. TCRdb's copy holds only in-frame clones and misses some; the assay was immunoSEQ multiplex PCR. The sample yields approximately 70,000 clones, over 70% seen once. The specimen was peripheral blood, collected 28 days after the second AZD1222 dose. The origin of the receptors is an adult who received the AZD1222 COVID-19 vaccine.

J is TRBJ1-1 and V is TRBV5-1; D is unresolved. CDR1 SGHRS and CDR2 YFSETQ come from the germline V gene. V shed 1 base and J shed 5 bases, with 6 bases lying between them. This CDR3 comprises 12 residues. The chain's CDR3 is CASSLTETEAFF. CDR3 sequence (DNA): TGCGCCAGCAGCTTGACGGAGACTGAAGCTTTCTTT.

This clone was seen a single time. This chain uses TRBV28 with TRBJ1-5, with no clear D. This CDR3 has 16 amino acids. Germline CDR1 MDHEN, CDR2 SYDVKM. The V gene lost 1 base and the J gene lost 1 base, with 11 bases spanning the gap. CDR3 amino acids: CASSLFARGSNQPQHF. The CDR3 DNA follows: TGTGCCAGCAGTTTATTTGCCCGAGGGAGCAATCAGCCCCAGCATTTT.

This rearrangement joins TRBV10-3 to TRBJ2-3, with 7 bases lining up with TRBD1. CDR3 length equals 15 residues. Looked up from germline, CDR1 is ENHRY and CDR2 is SYGVKD. V lost 7 bases to trimming and J lost 1 base; unmatched junction nucleotides: 8. The CDR3 sequence is CAIIGRTGGTDTQYF. DNA for the CDR3: TGTGCCATCATAGGGCGAACAGGGGGCACAGATACGCAGTATTTT.

J is TRBJ1-6 and V is TRBV12-3 or TRBV12-4; no clear D. This CDR3 has 12 amino acids. Trimming took 3 bases from V and 10 from J, leaving 7 bases between them. The CDR3 DNA follows: TGTGCCAGCAGTTTTGGGTGGTCACCCCTCCACTTT. This sequence encodes CASSFGWSPLHF.

This clone has a single count. This chain joins TRBV19 and TRBJ1-3; 8 bases are shared with TRBD1. The CDR3 is made up of 13 amino acids. V was pared by 8 bases and J by 2 bases, with 2 bases of the junction left unmatched. The V gene's germline CDR1 is LNHDA and CDR2 SQIVND (reference sequence). CDR3 loop: CASATGAGNTIYF. CDR3 nucleotides: TGTGCCAGTGCGACAGGGGCTGGAAACACCATATATTTT. The full variable domain, its missing parts supplied by reference TRBV19 and TRBJ1-3, is DGGITQSPKYLFRKEGQNVTLSCEQNLNHDAMYWYRQDPGQGLRLIYYSQIVNDFQKGDIAEGYSVSREKKESFPLTVTSAQKNPTAFYLCASATGAGNTIYFGEGSWLTVV.

As DNA, the CDR3 is TGTGCCAGCAGGATCACCGGGACAGGGGGCAATCAGCCCCAGCATTTT. This gives the protein CASRITGTGGNQPQHF. V and J are TRBV28 and TRBJ1-5, with TRBD1 identical over 10 bases. J was trimmed by 2 bases and V by 6 bases; bases with no gene match: 7. Germline V CDR1 and CDR2: MDHEN, SYDVKM. The CDR3 contains 16 residues.

The V call is TRBV19, the J call TRBJ1-1, with 8 bases lining up with TRBD1. Germline CDR1 is LNHDA and CDR2 is SQIVND (reference sequence). Trimming removed 7 bases from V and 2 bases from J; junction bases left unmatched: 3. There are 13 residues in the CDR3. CDR3 sequence: CASTDRGNTEAFF. The CDR3 DNA reads TGTGCCAGTACCGACAGGGGAAACACTGAAGCTTTCTTT. The full variable domain, its missing parts supplied by reference TRBV19 and TRBJ1-1, is DGGITQSPKYLFRKEGQNVTLSCEQNLNHDAMYWYRQDPGQGLRLIYYSQIVNDFQKGDIAEGYSVSREKKESFPLTVTSAQKNPTAFYLCASTDRGNTEAFFGQGTRLTVV.

This chain uses TRBV11-3 with TRBJ2-3, with a tentative D call TRBD2 (5 bases). Germline values: CDR1 SGHNT, CDR2 YENEEA. Trimming removed 2 bases from V and 3 bases from J, with 9 bases in between. The CDR3 has 14 residues. CDR3 coding DNA: TGTGCCAGCAGCTTAAAGGGAGCGACAGATACGCAGTATTTT. Encoded protein: CASSLKGATDTQYF.

V is TRBV6-2 or TRBV6-3 and J is TRBJ2-7, with a possible D match to TRBD1 (6 bases). This CDR3 contains 13 residues. V dropped 5 bases and J dropped 1 base, with 9 bases sitting between them. Germline V gene sequence: CDR1 MNHEY, CDR2 SVGEGT. CDR3 coding DNA: TGTGCCAGCAGTAGACAGGAATCCTACGAGCAGTACTTC. Protein sequence: CASSRQESYEQYF.

The genes are TRBV21-1 and TRBJ2-5; the tabulated D call, TRBD1, remains unverified against the DNA. TRBV21-1 is assigned pseudogene status. This CDR3 is built from 18 residues. As DNA, the CDR3 is TGTGCCAGCAGCCCACTGCGGGACAGGGGGTTCCATCAAGAGACCCAGTACTTC. It is translated as CASSPLRDRGFHQETQYF.

This chain's CDR3 is CASRRATTRDYGYTF. CDR3 nucleotide sequence: TGTGCCAGCAGGAGGGCCACGACACGGGACTATGGCTACACCTTC. The chain links TRBV6-5 to TRBJ1-2; D is unclear. CDR1 MNHEY and CDR2 SVGAGI come from the germline V gene. The CDR3 covers 15 residues. V lost 6 bases, J lost 3 bases, and 17 bases lay in between.

V and J are TRBV5-4 and TRBJ1-4; D unclear. V was clipped by 4 bases and J by 0 bases, with 4 bases between them. From germline, CDR1 is SGHNT and CDR2 YYREEE (reference sequence). CDR3 size: 13 residues. The CDR3 DNA follows: TGTGCCAGCAGCCTGACAACTAATGAAAAACTGTTTTTT. Encoded protein: CASSLTTNEKLFF.

The chain recombines TRBV10-2 with TRBJ1-5; 9 bases are shared with TRBD1. Trimming took 10 bases from V and 4 from J; bases not matched to a gene: 8. The germline gives CDR1 WSHSY, CDR2 SAAADI. The CDR3 has 14 residues. The CDR3 loop reads CATRDRERNQPQHF. The CDR3 DNA reads TGCGCCACTCGGGACAGGGAACGAAATCAGCCCCAGCATTTT.

This clone has just a few counts. The chain links TRBV4-1 to TRBJ2-1; 8 nucleotides match TRBD1. The CDR3 contains 17 residues. Germline V gene sequence: CDR1 MGHRA, CDR2 YSYEKL. Trimming cost V 0 bases and J 1 base; bases outside gene matches: 5. CDR3 amino acids: CASSQDGQGASYNEQFF. The CDR3 coding sequence is TGCGCCAGCAGCCAAGATGGGCAGGGGGCTTCCTACAATGAGCAGTTCTTC.

CDR3 region: CASSSGATDTQYF. CDR3 nucleotides: TGTGCCAGCAGCTCCGGGGCCACAGATACGCAGTATTTT. The rearrangement links TRBV7-9 to TRBJ2-3, with D possibly being TRBD1 or TRBD2 (5 bases each). This CDR3 contains 13 residues. From germline, CDR1 is SEHNR and CDR2 FQNEAQ (reference sequence). The V gene lost 4 bases and the J gene lost 2 bases, with 7 bases spanning the gap.

The chain combines TRBV18 with TRBJ2-5; D possibly corresponds to TRBD2 (5 bases). The CDR3 is made up of 14 amino acids. The V gene's germline CDR1 is KGHSH and CDR2 LQKENI. V shed 3 bases and J shed 4 bases, with 12 bases lying between them. The CDR3 reads CASSPSGGGETQYF. The DNA of the CDR3 is TGTGCCAGCTCACCGAGCGGAGGAGGAGAGACCCAGTACTTC.

This clone was seen only once. The chain employs TRBV7-6 and TRBJ1-6; D unresolved. The germline V gene has CDR1 SGHVS and CDR2 FNYEAQ. V was trimmed by 1 base and J by 0 bases, leaving 10 bases between them. The CDR3 is made up of 17 amino acids. The CDR3 loop reads CASSLVGSSSYNSPLHF. Written as DNA, the CDR3 is TGTGCCAGCAGCTTAGTGGGCAGCAGCTCCTATAATTCACCCCTCCACTTT.

The chain joins TRBV28 to TRBJ2-7; D could derive from TRBD1 or TRBD2 (6 bases each). The CDR3 consists of 13 residues. Trimming took 8 bases from V and 2 from J, leaving 13 bases between them. Germline CDR1 and CDR2: MDHEN and SYDVKM. CDR3 bases: TGTGCCAGCGGGGGGACACCGACCTACGAGCAGTACTTC. Amino acid sequence: CASGGTPTYEQYF.

The chain employs TRBV7-6 and TRBJ2-5, with D uncertain. This CDR3 spans 12 amino acids. V was clipped by 1 base and J by 7 bases, with 7 bases between them. The germline CDR1 and CDR2 sequences are SGHVS and FNYEAQ. The chain's CDR3 is CASSLGSGTQYF. The DNA for the CDR3 is TGTGCCAGCAGCTTAGGGTCAGGGACCCAGTACTTC. Combining the CDR3 with reference TRBV7-6 and TRBJ2-5 gives the whole variable domain GAGVSQSPRYKVTKRGQDVALRCDPISGHVSLYWYRQALGQGPEFLTYFNYEAQQDKSGLPNDRFSAERPEGSISTLTIQRTEQRDSAMYRCASSLGSGTQYFGPGTRLLVL.

This clone was detected once. The gene calls are TRBV29-1 and TRBJ1-2; TRBD1 agrees at 9 bases. This CDR3 is 18 amino acids long. Germline CDR1 is SQVTM and CDR2 is ANQGSEA. V was pared by 0 bases and J by 8 bases, with 19 bases of the junction left unmatched. The CDR3 DNA follows: TGCAGCGTTGAAGATCCCGCGGAGGGGGACAGGGCATTTTTCGGCTACACCTTC. Its translation: CSVEDPAEGDRAFFGYTF.

The chain recombines TRBV3-1 (or the pseudogene TRBV3-2) with TRBJ1-2; unclear D gene. Trimming removed 0 bases at V and 0 bases at J, with 8 bases between. Germline CDR1 reads LGHDT; CDR2 reads YNNKEL (reference sequence). CDR3 size: 15 residues. CDR3 sequence: CASSQDPGTNYGYTF. The DNA for the CDR3 is TGTGCCAGCAGCCAAGATCCCGGAACTAACTATGGCTACACCTTC.

The chain combines TRBV25-1 with TRBJ2-5; the D call may be TRBD1 or TRBD2 (5 bases each). The V and J ends lost 2 bases and 5 bases respectively, with 12 bases between them. The CDR3 covers 14 residues. Germline CDR1 and CDR2: MGHDK and SYGVNS. In DNA form, the CDR3 reads TGTGCCAGCAGTGAAAGGGCCAGGGAGGAGACCCAGTACTTC. Encoded protein: CASSERAREETQYF.

This chain links TRBV10-2 with TRBJ1-2; TRBD1 might be the D (5 bases). V lost 2 bases and J lost 3, with 10 bases in between. CDR1 and CDR2 from the germline V gene are WSHSY and SAAADI. CDR3 size: 14 residues. CDR3 sequence reads: CASSEGGRHYGYTF. For the CDR3, the DNA is TGCGCCAGCAGTGAGGGGGGACGGCACTATGGCTACACCTTC.

This clone was recorded only once. The chain uses TRBV18 and TRBJ1-1; D is ambiguous. The CDR3 contains 13 residues. Germline V gene sequence: CDR1 KGHSH, CDR2 LQKENI. V lost 1 base and J lost 7, with 10 bases in between. CDR3 sequence: CASSPQEHDEAFF. Written as DNA, the CDR3 is TGTGCCAGCTCACCACAGGAACACGATGAAGCTTTCTTT. The full variable domain, in which reference TRBV18 and TRBJ1-1 provide the parts outside the CDR3, is NAGVMQNPRHLVRRRGQEARLRCSPMKGHSHVYWYRQLPEEGLKFMVYLQKENIIDESGMPKERFSAEFPKEGPSILRIQQVVRGDSAAYFCASSPQEHDEAFFGQGTRLTVV.